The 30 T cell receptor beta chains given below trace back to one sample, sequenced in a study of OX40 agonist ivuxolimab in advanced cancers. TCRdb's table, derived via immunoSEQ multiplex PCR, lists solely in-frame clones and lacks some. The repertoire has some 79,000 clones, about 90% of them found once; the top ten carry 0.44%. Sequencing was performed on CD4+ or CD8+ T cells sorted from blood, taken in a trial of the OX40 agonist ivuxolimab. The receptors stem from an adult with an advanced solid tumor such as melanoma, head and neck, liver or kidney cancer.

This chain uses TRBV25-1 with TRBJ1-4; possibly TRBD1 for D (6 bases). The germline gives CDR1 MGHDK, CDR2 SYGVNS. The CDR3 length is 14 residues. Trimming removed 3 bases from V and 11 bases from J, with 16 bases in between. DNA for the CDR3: TGTGCCAGCAGTGACCCCCGACAGGCCGACAAACTGTTTTTT. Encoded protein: CASSDPRQADKLFF.

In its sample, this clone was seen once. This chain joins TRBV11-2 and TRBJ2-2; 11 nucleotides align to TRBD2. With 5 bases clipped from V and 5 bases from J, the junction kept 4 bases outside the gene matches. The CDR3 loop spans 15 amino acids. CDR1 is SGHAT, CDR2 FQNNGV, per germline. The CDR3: CASSRLAGQTGELFF. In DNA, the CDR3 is TGTGCCAGCAGCCGACTAGCGGGACAAACCGGGGAGCTGTTTTTT. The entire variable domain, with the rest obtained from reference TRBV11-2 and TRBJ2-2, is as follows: EAGVAQSPRYKIIEKRQSVAFWCNPISGHATLYWYQQILGQGPKLLIQFQNNGVVDDSQLPKDRFSAERLKGVDSTLKIQPAKLEDSAVYLCASSRLAGQTGELFFGEGSRLTVL.

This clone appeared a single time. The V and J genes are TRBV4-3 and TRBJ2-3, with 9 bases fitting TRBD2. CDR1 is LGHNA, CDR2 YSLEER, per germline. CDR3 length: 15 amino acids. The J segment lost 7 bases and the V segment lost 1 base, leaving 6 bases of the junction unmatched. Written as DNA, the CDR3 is TGCGCCAGCAGCCAAGTCGCGGGAGGGCCGAATACGCAGTATTTT. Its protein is CASSQVAGGPNTQYF.

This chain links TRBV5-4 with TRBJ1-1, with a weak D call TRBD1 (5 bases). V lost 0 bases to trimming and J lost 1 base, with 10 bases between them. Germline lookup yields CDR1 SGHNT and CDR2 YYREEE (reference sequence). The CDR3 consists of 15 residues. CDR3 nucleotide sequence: TGTGCCAGCAGCTTGGGAGGGACGGGGAACACTGAAGCTTTCTTT. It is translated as CASSLGGTGNTEAFF.

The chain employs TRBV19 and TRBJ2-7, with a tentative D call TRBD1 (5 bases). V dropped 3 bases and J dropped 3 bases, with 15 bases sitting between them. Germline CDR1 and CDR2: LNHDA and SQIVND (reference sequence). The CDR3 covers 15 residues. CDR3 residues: CASSIVGQINYEQYF. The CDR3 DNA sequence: TGTGCCAGTAGTATCGTGGGGCAGATAAACTACGAGCAGTACTTC.

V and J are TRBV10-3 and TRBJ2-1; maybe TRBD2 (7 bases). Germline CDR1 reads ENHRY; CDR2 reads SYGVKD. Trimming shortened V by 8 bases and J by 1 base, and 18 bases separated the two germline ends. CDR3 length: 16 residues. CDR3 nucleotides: TGTGCCATCGCAACTCCCGGGGGGCCATCCTACAATGAGCAGTTCTTC. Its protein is CAIATPGGPSYNEQFF.

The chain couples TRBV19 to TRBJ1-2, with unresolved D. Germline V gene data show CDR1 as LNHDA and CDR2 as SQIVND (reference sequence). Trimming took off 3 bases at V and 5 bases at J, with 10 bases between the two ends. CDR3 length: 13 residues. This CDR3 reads CASSIAGNYGYTF. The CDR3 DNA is TGTGCCAGTAGTATTGCAGGAAATTATGGCTACACCTTC.

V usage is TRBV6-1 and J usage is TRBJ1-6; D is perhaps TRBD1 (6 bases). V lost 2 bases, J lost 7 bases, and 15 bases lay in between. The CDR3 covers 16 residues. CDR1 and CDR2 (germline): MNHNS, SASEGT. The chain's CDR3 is CASSERGERQNSPLHF. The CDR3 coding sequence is TGTGCCAGCAGTGAAAGGGGGGAAAGGCAGAATTCACCCCTCCACTTT.

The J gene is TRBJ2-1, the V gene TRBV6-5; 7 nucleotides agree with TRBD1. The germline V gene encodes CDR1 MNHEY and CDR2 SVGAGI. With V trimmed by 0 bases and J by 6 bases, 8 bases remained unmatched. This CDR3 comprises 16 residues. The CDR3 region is CASSYSLQGDGNEQFF. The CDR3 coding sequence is TGTGCCAGCAGTTACTCGCTTCAGGGGGACGGCAATGAGCAGTTCTTC.

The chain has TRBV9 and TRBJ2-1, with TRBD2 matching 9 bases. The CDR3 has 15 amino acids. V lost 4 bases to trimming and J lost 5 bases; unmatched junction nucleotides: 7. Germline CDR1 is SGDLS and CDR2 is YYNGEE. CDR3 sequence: CASSPGLATNNEQFF. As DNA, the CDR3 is TGTGCCAGCAGCCCTGGACTAGCGACCAACAATGAGCAGTTCTTC.

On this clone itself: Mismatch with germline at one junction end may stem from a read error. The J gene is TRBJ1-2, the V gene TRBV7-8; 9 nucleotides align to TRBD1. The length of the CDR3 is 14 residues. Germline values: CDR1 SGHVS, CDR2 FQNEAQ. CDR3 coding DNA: TGTGCCAGCCGCCCCTTAACAGGGGGCCGATTCTTCTCCTTC. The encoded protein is CASRPLTGGRFFSF.

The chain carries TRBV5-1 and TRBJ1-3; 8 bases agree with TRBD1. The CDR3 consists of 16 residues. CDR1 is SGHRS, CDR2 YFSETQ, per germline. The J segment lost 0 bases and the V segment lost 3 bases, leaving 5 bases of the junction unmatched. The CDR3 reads CASSSSGQASGNTIYF. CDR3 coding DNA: TGCGCCAGCAGCTCGTCGGGACAGGCCTCTGGAAACACCATATATTTT.

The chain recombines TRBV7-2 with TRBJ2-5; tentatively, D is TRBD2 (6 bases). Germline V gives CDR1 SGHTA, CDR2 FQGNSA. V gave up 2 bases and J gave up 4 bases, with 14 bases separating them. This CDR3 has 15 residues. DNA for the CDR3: TGTGCCAGCAGCTTAATCGGGGGAGCGCGAGAGACCCAGTACTTC. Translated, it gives CASSLIGGARETQYF.

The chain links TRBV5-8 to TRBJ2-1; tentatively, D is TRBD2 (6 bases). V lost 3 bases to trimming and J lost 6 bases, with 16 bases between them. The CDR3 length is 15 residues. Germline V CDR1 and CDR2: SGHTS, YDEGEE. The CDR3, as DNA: TGTGCCAGCAGCTCGGGACTCCTGGGGGGCAATGAGCAGTTCTTC. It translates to CASSSGLLGGNEQFF.

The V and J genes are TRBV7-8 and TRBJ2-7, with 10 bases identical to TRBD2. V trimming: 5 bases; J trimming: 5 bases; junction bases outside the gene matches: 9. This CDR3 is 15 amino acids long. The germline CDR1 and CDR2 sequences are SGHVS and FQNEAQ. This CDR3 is CASSDRRLAGDEQYF. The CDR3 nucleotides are TGTGCCAGCAGCGACCGCAGGCTAGCGGGAGACGAGCAGTACTTC.

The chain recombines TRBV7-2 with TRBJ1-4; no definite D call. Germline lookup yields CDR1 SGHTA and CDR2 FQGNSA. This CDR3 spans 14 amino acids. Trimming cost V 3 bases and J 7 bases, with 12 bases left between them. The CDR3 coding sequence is TGTGCCAGCAGCTTCACATATCGGGGTGAAAAACTGTTTTTT. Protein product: CASSFTYRGEKLFF.

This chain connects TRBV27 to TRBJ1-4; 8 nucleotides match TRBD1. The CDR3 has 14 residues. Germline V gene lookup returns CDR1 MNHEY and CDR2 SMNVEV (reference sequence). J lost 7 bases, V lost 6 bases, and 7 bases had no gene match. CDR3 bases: TGTGCCAGCAGGGATACAGGGGGGGGTGAAAAACTGTTTTTT. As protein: CASRDTGGGEKLFF.

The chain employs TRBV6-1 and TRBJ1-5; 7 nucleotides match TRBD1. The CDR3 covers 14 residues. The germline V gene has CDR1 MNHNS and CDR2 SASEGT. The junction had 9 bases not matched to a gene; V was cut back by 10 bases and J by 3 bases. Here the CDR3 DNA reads TGTGCCACCTTAGGACAGGACTTCAATCAGCCCCAGCATTTT. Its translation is CATLGQDFNQPQHF.

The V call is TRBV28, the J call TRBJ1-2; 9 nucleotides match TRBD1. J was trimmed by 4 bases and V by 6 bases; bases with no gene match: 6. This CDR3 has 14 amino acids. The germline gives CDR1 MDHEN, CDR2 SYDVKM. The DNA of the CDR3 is TGTGCCAGCAGCTCACAGGGGGCGGGCTATGGCTACACCTTC. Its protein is CASSSQGAGYGYTF.

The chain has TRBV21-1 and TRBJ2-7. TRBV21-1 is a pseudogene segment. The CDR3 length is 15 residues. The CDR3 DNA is TGTGCCAGCAGCCACCCCGGGGCCGGGCCCTACGAGCAGTACTTC. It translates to CASSHPGAGPYEQYF.

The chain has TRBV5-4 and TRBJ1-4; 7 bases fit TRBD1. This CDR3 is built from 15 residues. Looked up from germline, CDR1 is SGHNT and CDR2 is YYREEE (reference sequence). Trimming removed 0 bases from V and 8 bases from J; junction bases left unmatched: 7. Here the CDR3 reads CASSLGGGEGEKLFF. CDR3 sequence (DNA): TGTGCCAGCAGCTTGGGAGGGGGCGAGGGGGAAAAACTGTTTTTT. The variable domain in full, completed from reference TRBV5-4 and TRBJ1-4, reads ETGVTQSPTHLIKTRGQQVTLRCSSQSGHNTVSWYQQALGQGPQFIFQYYREEENGRGNFPPRFSGLQFPNYSSELNVNALELDDSALYLCASSLGGGEGEKLFFGSGTQLSVL.

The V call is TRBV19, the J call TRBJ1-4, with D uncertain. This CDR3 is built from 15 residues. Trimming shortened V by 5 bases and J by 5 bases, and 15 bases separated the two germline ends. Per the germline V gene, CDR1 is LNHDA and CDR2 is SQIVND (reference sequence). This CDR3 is CASSSPWERNEKLFF. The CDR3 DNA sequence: TGTGCCAGTAGTTCCCCCTGGGAAAGGAATGAAAAACTGTTTTTT.

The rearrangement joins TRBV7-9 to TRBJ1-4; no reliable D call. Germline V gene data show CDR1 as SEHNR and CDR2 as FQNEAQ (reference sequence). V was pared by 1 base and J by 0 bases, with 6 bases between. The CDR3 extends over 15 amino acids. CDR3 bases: TGTGCCAGCAGCTTAGTGGGAACAACTAATGAAAAACTGTTTTTT. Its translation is CASSLVGTTNEKLFF.

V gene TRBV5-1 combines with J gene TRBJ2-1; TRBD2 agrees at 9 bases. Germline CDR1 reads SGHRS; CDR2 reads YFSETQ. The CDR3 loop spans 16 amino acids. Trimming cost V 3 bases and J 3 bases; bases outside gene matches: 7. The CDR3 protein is CASSYSGTSSYNEQFF. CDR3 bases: TGCGCCAGCAGCTATTCCGGGACTAGCAGCTACAATGAGCAGTTCTTC.

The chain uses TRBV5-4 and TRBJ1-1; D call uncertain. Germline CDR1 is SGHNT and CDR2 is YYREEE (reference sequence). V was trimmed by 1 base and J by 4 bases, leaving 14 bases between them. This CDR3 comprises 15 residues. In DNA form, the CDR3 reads TGTGCCAGCAGCTTGCCCCCGGGATCGGTCACTGAAGCTTTCTTT. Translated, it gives CASSLPPGSVTEAFF.

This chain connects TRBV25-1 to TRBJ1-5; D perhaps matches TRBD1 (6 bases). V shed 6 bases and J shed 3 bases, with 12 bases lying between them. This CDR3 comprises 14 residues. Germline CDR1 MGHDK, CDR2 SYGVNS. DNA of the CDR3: TGTGCCAGCAGAGCACAGGGTAACAATCAGCCCCAGCATTTT. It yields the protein CASRAQGNNQPQHF. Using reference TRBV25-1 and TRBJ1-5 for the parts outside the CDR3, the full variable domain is EADIYQTPRYLVIGTGKKITLECSQTMGHDKMYWYQQDPGMELHLIHYSYGVNSTEKGDLSSESTVSRIRTEHFPLTLESARPSHTSQYLCASRAQGNNQPQHFGDGTRLSIL.

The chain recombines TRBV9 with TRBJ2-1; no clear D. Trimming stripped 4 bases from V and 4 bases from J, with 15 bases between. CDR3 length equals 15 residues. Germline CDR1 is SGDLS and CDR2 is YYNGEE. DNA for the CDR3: TGTGCCAGCAGCCCCCCGACGGGTGGTTACAATGAGCAGTTCTTC. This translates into CASSPPTGGYNEQFF.

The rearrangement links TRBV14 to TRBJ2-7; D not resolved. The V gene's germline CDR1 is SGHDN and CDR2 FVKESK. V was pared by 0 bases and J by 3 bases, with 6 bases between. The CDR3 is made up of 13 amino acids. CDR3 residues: CASSQEPRYEQYF. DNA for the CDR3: TGTGCCAGCAGCCAAGAGCCGCGCTACGAGCAGTACTTC.

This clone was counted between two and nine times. CDR3 amino acids: CASSFSFDYGYTF. CDR3 DNA sequence: TGTGCCAGTAGTTTCAGTTTTGACTATGGCTACACCTTC. The chain is built from TRBV19 and TRBJ1-2; D remains ambiguous. V dropped 5 bases and J dropped 3 bases, with 10 bases sitting between them. The CDR3 sequence is 13 residues long. Germline V gene sequence: CDR1 LNHDA, CDR2 SQIVND (reference sequence).

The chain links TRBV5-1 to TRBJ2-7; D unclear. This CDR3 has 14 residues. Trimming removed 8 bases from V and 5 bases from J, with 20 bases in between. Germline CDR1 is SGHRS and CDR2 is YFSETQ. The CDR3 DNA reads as TGCGCCAGTAGCAACCCTTTAGGGTTTAACGAGCAGTACTTC. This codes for CASSNPLGFNEQYF.